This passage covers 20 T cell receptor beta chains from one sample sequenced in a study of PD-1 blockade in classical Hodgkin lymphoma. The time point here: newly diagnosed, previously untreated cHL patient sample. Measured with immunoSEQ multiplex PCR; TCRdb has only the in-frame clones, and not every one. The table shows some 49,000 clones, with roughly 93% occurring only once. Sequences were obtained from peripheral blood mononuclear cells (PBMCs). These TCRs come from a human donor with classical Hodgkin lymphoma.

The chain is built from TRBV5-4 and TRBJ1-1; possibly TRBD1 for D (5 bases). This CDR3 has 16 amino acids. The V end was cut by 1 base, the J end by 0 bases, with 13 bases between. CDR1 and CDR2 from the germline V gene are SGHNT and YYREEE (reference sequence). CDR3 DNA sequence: TGTGCCAGCAGCTTGAGCGGCGGACAAATGAACACTGAAGCTTTCTTT. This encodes CASSLSGGQMNTEAFF.

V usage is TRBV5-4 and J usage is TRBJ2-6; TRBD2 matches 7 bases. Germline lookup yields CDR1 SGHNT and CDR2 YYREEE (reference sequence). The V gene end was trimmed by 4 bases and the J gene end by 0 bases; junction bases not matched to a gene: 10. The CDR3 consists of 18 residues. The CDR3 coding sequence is TGTGCCAGCAGCACGGCCGGGAGGCCTCCCTCTGGGGCCAACGTCCTGACTTTC. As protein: CASSTAGRPPSGANVLTF.

CDR3 coding DNA: TGTGCCAGCATCCCCTCGGAGGGTTACGAGCAGTACTTC. Its protein product is CASIPSEGYEQYF. The chain links TRBV28 to TRBJ2-7, with a tentative D call TRBD2 (6 bases). Germline V gene sequence: CDR1 MDHEN, CDR2 SYDVKM. V dropped 7 bases and J dropped 4 bases, with 14 bases sitting between them. The CDR3 is 13 residues long.

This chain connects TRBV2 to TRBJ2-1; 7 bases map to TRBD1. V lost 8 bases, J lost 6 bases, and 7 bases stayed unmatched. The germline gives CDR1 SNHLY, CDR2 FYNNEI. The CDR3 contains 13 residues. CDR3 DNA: TGTGCCAGCGGACAGAACAGGGGCAATGAGCAGTTCTTC. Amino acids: CASGQNRGNEQFF.

The CDR3 reads CASSGLSGWLGGYTF. CDR3 bases: TGTGCCAGCAGTGGACTAAGTGGTTGGCTAGGGGGCTACACCTTC. V is TRBV25-1 and J is TRBJ1-2; D uncertain. This CDR3 has 15 residues. Trimming shortened V by 4 bases and J by 8 bases, and 20 bases separated the two germline ends. Germline CDR1 and CDR2: MGHDK and SYGVNS.

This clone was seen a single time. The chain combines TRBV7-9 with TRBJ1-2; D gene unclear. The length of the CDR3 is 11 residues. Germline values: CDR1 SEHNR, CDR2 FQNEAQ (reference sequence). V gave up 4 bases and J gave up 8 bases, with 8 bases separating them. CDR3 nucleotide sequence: TGTGCCAGCAGCTCGGGGTCGGGCTACACCTTC. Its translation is CASSSGSGYTF.

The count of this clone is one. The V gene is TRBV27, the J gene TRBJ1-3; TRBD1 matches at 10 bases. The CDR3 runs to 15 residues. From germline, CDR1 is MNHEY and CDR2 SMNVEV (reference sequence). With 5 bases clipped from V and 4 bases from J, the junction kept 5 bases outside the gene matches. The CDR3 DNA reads TGTGCCAGCAGTCCACGACAGGGGGCGGGAAACACCATATATTTT. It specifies CASSPRQGAGNTIYF.

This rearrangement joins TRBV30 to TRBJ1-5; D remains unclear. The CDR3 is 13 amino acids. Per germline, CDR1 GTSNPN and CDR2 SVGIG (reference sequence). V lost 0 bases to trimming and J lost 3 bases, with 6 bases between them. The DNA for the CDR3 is TGTGCCTGGAGTGTTGGAAACAATCAGCCCCAGCATTTT. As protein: CAWSVGNNQPQHF.

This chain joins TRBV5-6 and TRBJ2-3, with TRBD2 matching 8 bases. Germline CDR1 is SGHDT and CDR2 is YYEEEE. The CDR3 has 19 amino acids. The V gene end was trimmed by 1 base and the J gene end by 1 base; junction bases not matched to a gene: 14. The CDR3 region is CASSLLVSGTPRGTDTQYF. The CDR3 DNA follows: TGTGCCAGCAGCTTGTTGGTTAGCGGGACCCCTCGGGGCACAGATACGCAGTATTTT. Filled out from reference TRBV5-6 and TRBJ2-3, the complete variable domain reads DAGVTQSPTHLIKTRGQQVTLRCSPKSGHDTVSWYQQALGQGPQFIFQYYEEEERQRGNFPDRFSGHQFPNYSSELNVNALLLGDSALYLCASSLLVSGTPRGTDTQYFGPGTRLTVL.

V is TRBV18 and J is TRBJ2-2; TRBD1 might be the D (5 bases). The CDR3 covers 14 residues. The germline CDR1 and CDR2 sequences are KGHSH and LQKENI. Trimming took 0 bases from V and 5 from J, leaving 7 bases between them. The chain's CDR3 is CASSPPPGTGELFF. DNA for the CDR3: TGTGCCAGCTCACCACCCCCAGGGACCGGGGAGCTGTTTTTT.

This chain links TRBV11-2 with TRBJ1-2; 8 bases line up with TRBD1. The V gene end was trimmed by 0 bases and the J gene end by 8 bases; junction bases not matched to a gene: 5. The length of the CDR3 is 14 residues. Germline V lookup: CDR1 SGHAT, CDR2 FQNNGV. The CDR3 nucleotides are TGTGCCAGCAGCTTAGATCAGGGGGCATTAGGCTACACCTTC. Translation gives CASSLDQGALGYTF.

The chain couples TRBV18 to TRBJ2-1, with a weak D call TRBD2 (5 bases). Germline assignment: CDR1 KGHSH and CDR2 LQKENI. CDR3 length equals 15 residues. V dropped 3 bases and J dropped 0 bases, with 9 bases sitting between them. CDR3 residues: CASSPGLASYNEQFF. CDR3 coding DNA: TGTGCCAGCTCACCGGGTCTAGCCTCCTACAATGAGCAGTTCTTC. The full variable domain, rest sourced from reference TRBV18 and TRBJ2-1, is NAGVMQNPRHLVRRRGQEARLRCSPMKGHSHVYWYRQLPEEGLKFMVYLQKENIIDESGMPKERFSAEFPKEGPSILRIQQVVRGDSAAYFCASSPGLASYNEQFFGPGTRLTVL.

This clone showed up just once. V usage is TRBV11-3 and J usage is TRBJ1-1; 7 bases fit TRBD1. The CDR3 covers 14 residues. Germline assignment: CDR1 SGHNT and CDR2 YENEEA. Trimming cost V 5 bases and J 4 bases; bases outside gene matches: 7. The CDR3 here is CASSLGQLPTEAFF. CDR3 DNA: TGTGCCAGCAGCCTGGGACAGCTGCCCACTGAAGCTTTCTTT.

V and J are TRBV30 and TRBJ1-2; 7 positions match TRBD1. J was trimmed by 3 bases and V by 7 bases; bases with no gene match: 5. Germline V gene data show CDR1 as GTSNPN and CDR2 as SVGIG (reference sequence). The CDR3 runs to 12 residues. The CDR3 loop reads CAFRDRYYGYTF. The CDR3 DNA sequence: TGTGCCTTCCGGGACAGATACTATGGCTACACCTTC.

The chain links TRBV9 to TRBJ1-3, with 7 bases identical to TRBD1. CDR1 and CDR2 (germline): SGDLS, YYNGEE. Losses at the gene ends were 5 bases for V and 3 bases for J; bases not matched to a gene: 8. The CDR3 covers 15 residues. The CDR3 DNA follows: TGTGCCAGCAGTGGCCAGACAGGGTTTGGAAACACCATATATTTT. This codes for CASSGQTGFGNTIYF.

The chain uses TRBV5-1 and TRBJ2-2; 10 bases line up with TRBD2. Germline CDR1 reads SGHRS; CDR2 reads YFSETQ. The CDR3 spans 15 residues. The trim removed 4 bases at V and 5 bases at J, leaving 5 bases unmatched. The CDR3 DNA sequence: TGCGCCAGCAGCCAAAGCGGGAGGGGGACCGGGGAGCTGTTTTTT. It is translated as CASSQSGRGTGELFF.

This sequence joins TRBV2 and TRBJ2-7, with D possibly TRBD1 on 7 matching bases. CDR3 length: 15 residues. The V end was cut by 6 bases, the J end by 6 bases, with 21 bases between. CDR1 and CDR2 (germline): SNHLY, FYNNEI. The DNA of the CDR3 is TGTGCCAGCAGCGCAAACACACAGGGGAGGAGCGAGCAGTACTTC. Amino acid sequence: CASSANTQGRSEQYF.

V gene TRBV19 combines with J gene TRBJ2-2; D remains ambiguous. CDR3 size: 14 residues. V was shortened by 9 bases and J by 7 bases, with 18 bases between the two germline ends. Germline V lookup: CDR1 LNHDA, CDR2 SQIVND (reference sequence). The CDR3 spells CASRLQGLIGELFF. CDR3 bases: TGTGCCAGCCGGCTGCAAGGGCTGATCGGGGAGCTGTTTTTT.

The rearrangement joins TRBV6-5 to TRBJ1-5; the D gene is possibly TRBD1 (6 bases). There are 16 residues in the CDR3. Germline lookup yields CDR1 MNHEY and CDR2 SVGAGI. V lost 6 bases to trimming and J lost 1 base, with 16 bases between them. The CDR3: CASSYTHRVSNQPQHF. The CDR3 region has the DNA TGTGCCAGCAGCTACACCCACAGGGTCAGCAATCAGCCCCAGCATTTT.

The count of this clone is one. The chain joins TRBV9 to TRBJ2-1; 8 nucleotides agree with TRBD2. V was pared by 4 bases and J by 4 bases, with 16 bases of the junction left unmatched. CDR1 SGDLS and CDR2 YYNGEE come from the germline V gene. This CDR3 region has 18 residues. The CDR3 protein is CASSLGPGGSRGYNEQFF. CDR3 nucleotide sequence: TGTGCCAGCAGCCTTGGGCCGGGAGGGAGCCGAGGTTACAATGAGCAGTTCTTC.